These 13 T cell receptor beta chains share one sample of origin, sequenced in a study of early T cells in non-severe SARS-CoV-2 infection. In TCRdb, the 5' RACE reads were re-called with MiXCR into one record per CDR3 protein. Seen here are tens of thousands of distinct CDR3 sequences, approximately 6.4% observed once, and the top ten hold 34%. The source was whole blood, collected at baseline. These receptors were taken from an adult who was a healthcare worker with PCR-confirmed SARS-CoV-2 infection or an uninfected control (not recorded which).

This clonotype turned up a few times. The chain couples TRBV4-2 to TRBJ1-5; no firm D call. Germline CDR1 and CDR2: LGHNA and YNFKEQ. Trimming shortened V by 2 bases and J by 1 base, and 6 bases separated the two germline ends. The CDR3 loop spans 14 amino acids. The DNA of the CDR3 is TGTGCCAGCAGCCAACTTAGGAGCAATCAGCCCCAGCATTTT. Protein product: CASSQLRSNQPQHF.

V is TRBV2 and J is TRBJ2-7, with D possibly TRBD2 on 5 matching bases. Trimming stripped 6 bases from V and 5 bases from J, with 14 bases between. The CDR3 is 13 amino acids. Germline V gives CDR1 SNHLY, CDR2 FYNNEI. The CDR3 bases are TGTGCCAGCAGCCGGGGTTCCAGCCACGAGCAGTACTTC. Protein product: CASSRGSSHEQYF.

This clonotype came up many times. The gene calls are TRBV6-2 or TRBV6-3 and TRBJ2-2; D remains unclear. From germline, CDR1 is MNHEY and CDR2 SVGEGT. The CDR3 totals 13 residues. The ends were cut back, 2 bases at V and 4 bases at J, with 5 bases in the middle. DNA of the CDR3: TGTGCCAGCAGTTACCCTGGCACCGGGGAGCTGTTTTTT. Translated, it gives CASSYPGTGELFF.

Many counts were recorded for this clonotype. The V and J genes are TRBV29-1 and TRBJ2-7; D call uncertain. V was pared by 6 bases and J by 6 bases, with 21 bases between. The CDR3 totals 14 residues. In germline, CDR1 is SQVTM, CDR2 ANQGSEA. The CDR3 DNA reads TGCAGCGTCCGATTAGCCGGTGCAGGCCTCGAGCAGTACTTC. Residues: CSVRLAGAGLEQYF.

The table lists this clonotype with many counts. V is TRBV7-2 and J is TRBJ2-2; D is uncertain. V was trimmed by 5 bases and J by 7 bases, leaving 8 bases between them. The CDR3 totals 12 residues. Looked up from germline, CDR1 is SGHTA and CDR2 is FQGNSA. CDR3 protein: CASSTWSGELFF. The CDR3 bases are TGTGCCAGCAGCACTTGGAGCGGGGAGCTGTTTTTT.

CDR3 in amino acids: CASSGGGPQETQYF. CDR3 nucleotides: TGCGCCAGCAGCGGCGGCGGCCCACAAGAGACCCAGTACTTC. The chain has TRBV5-1 and TRBJ2-5; D unclear. V lost 4 bases and J 2 bases, leaving 12 bases between the germline ends. CDR3 size: 14 residues. CDR1 is SGHRS and CDR2 is YFSETQ in the germline V gene.

This clonotype was counted many times. The chain joins TRBV6-5 to TRBJ2-1; TRBD2 might be the D (5 bases). Germline V gives CDR1 MNHEY, CDR2 SVGAGI. CDR3 length: 13 amino acids. V was trimmed by 2 bases and J by 9 bases, leaving 11 bases between them. CDR3 residues: CASSYHGLGEQFF. Written as DNA, the CDR3 is TGTGCCAGCAGTTACCACGGACTTGGTGAGCAGTTCTTC.

This clonotype was detected many times. The chain employs TRBV11-2 and TRBJ2-7, with D possibly TRBD2 on 6 matching bases. V dropped 0 bases and J dropped 6 bases, with 12 bases sitting between them. Germline CDR1 SGHAT, CDR2 FQNNGV. This CDR3 comprises 14 residues. CDR3 protein: CASSLDALGLEQYF. For the CDR3, the DNA is TGTGCCAGCAGCTTAGATGCATTGGGACTCGAGCAGTACTTC.

The chain employs TRBV11-2 and TRBJ1-6, with no clear D. The CDR3 covers 12 residues. Germline-derived CDR1 and CDR2 are SGHAT and FQNNGV. V was shortened by 1 base and J by 7 bases, with 2 bases between the two germline ends. The CDR3 protein is CASSLGNSPLHF. The CDR3 nucleotides are TGTGCCAGCAGCTTAGGGAATTCACCCCTCCACTTT.

This clonotype has at least ten counts. The J gene is TRBJ2-5, the V gene TRBV12-3 or TRBV12-4, with D perhaps TRBD1 or TRBD2 (5 bases each). Between the trimmed V and J ends, which lost 5 bases and 3 bases, there was a span of 16 bases. CDR3 length: 15 amino acids. The CDR3 region is CASSQYRDRKETQYF. The DNA for the CDR3 is TGTGCCAGCAGTCAGTACCGGGACCGAAAAGAGACCCAGTACTTC.

In this sample, this clonotype turned up many times. The chain links TRBV6-2 or TRBV6-3 to TRBJ2-3, with D possibly being TRBD1 (5 bases). V lost 7 bases and J 4 bases, leaving 12 bases between the germline ends. CDR1 is MNHEY and CDR2 is SVGEGT in the germline V gene. There are 13 residues in the CDR3. The CDR3 loop is CASTPLGADTQYF. In nucleotides, the CDR3 is TGTGCCAGCACCCCCCTAGGGGCAGATACGCAGTATTTT.

In its sample, this clonotype was seen a few times. The chain recombines TRBV11-1 with TRBJ2-7, with 10 nucleotides matching TRBD1. Trimming removed 9 bases from V and 3 bases from J; junction bases left unmatched: 2. Germline values: CDR1 SGHAT, CDR2 FQDESV (reference sequence). CDR3 length equals 12 residues. Here the CDR3 reads CASGTGVYEQYF. The CDR3 DNA is TGTGCCAGTGGGACAGGGGTCTACGAGCAGTACTTC.

The chain combines TRBV12-3 or TRBV12-4 with TRBJ2-1, with D possibly TRBD1 on 5 matching bases. This CDR3 has 14 residues. V lost 5 bases and J 2 bases, leaving 10 bases between the germline ends. The CDR3 sequence: CASSPWTTYNEQFF. The CDR3 nucleotides read TGTGCCAGCAGTCCCTGGACAACCTACAATGAGCAGTTCTTC.